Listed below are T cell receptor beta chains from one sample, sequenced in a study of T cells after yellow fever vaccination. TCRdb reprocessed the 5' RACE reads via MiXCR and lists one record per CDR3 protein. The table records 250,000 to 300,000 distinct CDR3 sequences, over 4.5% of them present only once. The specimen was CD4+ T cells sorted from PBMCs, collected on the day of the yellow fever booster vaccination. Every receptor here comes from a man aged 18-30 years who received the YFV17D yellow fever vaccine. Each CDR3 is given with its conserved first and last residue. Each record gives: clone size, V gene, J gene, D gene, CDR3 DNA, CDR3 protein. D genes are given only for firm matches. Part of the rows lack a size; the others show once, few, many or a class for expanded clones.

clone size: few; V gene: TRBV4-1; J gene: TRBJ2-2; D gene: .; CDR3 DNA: TGCGCCAGCAGCCAAGTAAACCTCGTTAAATACACCGGGGAGCTGTTTTTT; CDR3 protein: CASSQVNLVKYTGELFF
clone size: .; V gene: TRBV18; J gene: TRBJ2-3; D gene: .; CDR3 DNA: TGTGCCAGCTCCCCGTCCCGCACAGATACGCAGTATTTT; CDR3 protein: CASSPSRTDTQYF
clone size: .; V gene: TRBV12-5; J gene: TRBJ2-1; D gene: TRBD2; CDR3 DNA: TGTGCTAGCACTTGGGACTACCCGTACAATGAGCAGTTCTTC; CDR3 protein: CASTWDYPYNEQFF
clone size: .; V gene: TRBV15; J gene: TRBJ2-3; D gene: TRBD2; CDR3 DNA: TGTGCCACCCGAACACTAGCGGGGACCACAGATACGCAGTATTTT; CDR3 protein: CATRTLAGTTDTQYF
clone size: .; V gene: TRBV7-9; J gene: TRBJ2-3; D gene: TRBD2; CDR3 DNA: TGTGCCAGCAGCCCTCGGGGGGACTTAGATACGCAGTATTTT; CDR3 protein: CASSPRGDLDTQYF
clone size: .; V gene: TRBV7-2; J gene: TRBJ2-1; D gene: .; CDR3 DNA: TGTGCCAGCAGCTCAATGGACTTGTACAATGAGCAGTTCTTC; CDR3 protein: CASSSMDLYNEQFF
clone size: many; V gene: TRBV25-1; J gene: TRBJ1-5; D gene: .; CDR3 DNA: TGTGCCAGCAACCGAAATCAGCCCCAGCATTTT; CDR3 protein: CASNRNQPQHF
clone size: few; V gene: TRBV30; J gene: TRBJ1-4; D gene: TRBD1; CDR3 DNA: TGTGCCTGGAGTTCACAGGGGGAAAAACTGTTTTTT; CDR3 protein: CAWSSQGEKLFF
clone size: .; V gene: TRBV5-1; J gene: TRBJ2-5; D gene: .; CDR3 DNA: TGCGCCAGCCGGACCGGGACCCGAATTAACCAAGAGACCCAGTACTTC; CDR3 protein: CASRTGTRINQETQYF
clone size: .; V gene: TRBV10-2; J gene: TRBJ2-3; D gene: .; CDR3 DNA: TGCGCCAGCAGTGTTACACAGGCACAATCAGATACGCAGTATTTT; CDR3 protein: CASSVTQAQSDTQYF
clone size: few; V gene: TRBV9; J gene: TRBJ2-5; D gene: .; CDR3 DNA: TGTGCCAGCAGCGCCCTCGGGGGACGGGTGGAGACCCAGTACTTC; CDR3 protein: CASSALGGRVETQYF
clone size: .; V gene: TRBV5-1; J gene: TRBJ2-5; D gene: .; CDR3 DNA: TGCGCCAGCAGCCCCAACGAGTTAAGAGAGACCCAGTACTTC; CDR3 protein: CASSPNELRETQYF
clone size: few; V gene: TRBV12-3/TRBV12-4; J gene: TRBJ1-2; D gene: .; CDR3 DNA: TGTGCCAGCAGTTTCGGGCGCTATGGCTACACCTTC; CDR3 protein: CASSFGRYGYTF
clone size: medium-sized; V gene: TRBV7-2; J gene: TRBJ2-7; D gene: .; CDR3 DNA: TGTGCCAGCAGCTTTCGTAGGGGCTACGAGCAGTACTTC; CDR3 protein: CASSFRRGYEQYF
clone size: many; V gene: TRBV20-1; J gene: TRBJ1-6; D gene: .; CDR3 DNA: TGCAGTGCTAGCTGGGGCGCGAACTCACCCCTCCACTTT; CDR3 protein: CSASWGANSPLHF
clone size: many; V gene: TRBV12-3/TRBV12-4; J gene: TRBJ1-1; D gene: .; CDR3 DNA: TGTGCCAGCGTGTTGGGGGCACATACTGAAGCTTTCTTT; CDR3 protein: CASVLGAHTEAFF
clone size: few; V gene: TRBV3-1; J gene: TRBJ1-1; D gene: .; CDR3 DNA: TGTGCCAGCAGCCGTGTGGGGAACACTGAAGCTTTCTTT; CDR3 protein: CASSRVGNTEAFF
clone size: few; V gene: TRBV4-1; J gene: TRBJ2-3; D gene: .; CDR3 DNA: TGCGCCAGCAGCCAAGTAGGGGGGTACAGCGATACGCAGTATTTT; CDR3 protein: CASSQVGGYSDTQYF